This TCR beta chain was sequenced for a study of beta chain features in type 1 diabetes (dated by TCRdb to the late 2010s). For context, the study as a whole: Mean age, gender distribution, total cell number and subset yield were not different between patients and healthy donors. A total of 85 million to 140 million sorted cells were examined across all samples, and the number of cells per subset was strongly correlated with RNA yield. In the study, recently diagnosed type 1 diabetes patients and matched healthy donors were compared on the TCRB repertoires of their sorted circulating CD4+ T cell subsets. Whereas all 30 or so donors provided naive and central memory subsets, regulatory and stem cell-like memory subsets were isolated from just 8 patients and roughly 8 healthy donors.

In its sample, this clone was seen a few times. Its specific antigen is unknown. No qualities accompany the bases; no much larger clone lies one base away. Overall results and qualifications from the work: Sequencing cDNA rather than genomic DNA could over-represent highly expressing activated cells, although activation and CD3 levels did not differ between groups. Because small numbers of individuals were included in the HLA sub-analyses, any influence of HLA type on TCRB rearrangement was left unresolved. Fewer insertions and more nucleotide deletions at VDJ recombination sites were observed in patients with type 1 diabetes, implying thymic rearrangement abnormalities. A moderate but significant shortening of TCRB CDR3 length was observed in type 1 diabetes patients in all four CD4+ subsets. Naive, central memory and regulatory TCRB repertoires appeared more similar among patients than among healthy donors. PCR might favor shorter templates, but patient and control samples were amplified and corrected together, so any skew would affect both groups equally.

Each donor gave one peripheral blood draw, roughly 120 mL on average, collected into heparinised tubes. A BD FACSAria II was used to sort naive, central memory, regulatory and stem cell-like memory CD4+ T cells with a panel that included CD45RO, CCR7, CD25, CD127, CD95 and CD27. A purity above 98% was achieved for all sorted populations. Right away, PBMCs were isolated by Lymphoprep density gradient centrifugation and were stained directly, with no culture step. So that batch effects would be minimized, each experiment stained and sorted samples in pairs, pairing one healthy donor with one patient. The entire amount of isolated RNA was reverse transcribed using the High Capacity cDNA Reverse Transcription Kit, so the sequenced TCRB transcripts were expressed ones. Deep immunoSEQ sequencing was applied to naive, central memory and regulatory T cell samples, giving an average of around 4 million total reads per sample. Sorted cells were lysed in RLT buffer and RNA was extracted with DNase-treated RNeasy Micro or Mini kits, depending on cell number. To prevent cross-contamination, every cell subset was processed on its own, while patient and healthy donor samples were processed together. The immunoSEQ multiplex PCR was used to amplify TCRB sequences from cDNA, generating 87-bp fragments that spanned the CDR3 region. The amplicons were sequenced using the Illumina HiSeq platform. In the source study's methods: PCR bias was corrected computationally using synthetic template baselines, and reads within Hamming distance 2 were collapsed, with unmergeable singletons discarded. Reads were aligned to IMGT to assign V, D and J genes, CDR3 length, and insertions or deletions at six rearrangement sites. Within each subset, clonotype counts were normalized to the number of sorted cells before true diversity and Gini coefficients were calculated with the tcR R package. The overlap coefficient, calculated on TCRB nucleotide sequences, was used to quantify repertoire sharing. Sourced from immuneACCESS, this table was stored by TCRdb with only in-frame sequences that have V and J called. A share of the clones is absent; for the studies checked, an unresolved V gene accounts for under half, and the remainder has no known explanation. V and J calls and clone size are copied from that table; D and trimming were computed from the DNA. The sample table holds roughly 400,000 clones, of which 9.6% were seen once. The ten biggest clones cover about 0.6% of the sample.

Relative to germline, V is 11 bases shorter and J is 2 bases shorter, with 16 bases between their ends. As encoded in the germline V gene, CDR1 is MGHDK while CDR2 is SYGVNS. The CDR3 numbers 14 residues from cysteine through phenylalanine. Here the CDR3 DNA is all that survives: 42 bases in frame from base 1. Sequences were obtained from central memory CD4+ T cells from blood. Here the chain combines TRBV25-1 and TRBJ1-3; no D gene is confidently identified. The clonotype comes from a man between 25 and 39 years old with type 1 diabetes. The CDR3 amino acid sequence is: CAPRPTAAGNTIYF. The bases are TGTGCCCCCAGACCTACCGCCGCTGGAAACACCATATATTTT.